The T cell receptor (beta chain) under discussion was sequenced for a study of radiotherapy plus CTLA-4 blockade in lung cancer. Germline-derived CDR1 and CDR2 are SNHLY and FYNNEI. This CDR3 is built from 14 residues. Trimming shortened V by 8 bases and J by 0 bases, and 11 bases separated the two germline ends. TCRdb's table, derived via immunoSEQ multiplex PCR, lists solely in-frame clones and lacks some. The table has 130,000 or so clones, 85% to 90% seen once; the top ten hold over 6%. The receptor comes from a human donor with non-small cell lung cancer that progressed on radiotherapy plus ipilimumab. The chain combines TRBV2 with TRBJ1-5; D unresolved. This material consisted of peripheral blood, taken from a patient treated with radiotherapy plus ipilimumab. In nucleotides, the CDR3 is TGTGCCAGCCGGGGAGGGAGTAGCAATCAGCCCCAGCATTTT. Translating it yields CASRGGSSNQPQHF.